The 11 T cell receptor beta chains below all came from one sample that was sequenced in a study of T cell clonality in common variable immunodeficiency. The assay was immunoSEQ multiplex PCR, and TCRdb's table has in-frame clones only and misses some. The sample is made up of 35,000 to 50,000 clones, none counted only once. Source material: peripheral blood mononuclear cells. The receptors stem from a person aged 18-69 years in good health.

This clone was counted at least ten times. The read terminates 3 residues before the CDR3 end, so the remaining end is supplied by the germline J gene. The rearrangement uses TRBV12-3 or TRBV12-4 and TRBJ1-1; tentatively, D is TRBD1 (6 bases). The germline V and J ends were trimmed by 5 bases and 0 bases, with 10 bases remaining between them. The CDR3 covers 14 residues. CDR3 region: CASSQTGVNTEAFF. The sequenced part of the CDR3 DNA is TGTGCCAGCAGTCAGACAGGAGTGAACACTGAA.

This clone showed up many times. The read gets to within 3 residues of the CDR3 end, and the germline J gene fills in the rest. The genes are TRBV27 and TRBJ2-7, with a tentative D call TRBD1 (6 bases). Germline values: CDR1 MNHEY, CDR2 SMNVEV (reference sequence). Trimming shortened V by 8 bases and J by 0 bases, and 11 bases separated the two germline ends. The CDR3 extends over 13 amino acids. The covered CDR3 bases are TGTGCCAGCGCCCAGGGACACTCCTACGAG. The encoded protein is CASAQGHSYE. The whole CDR3 protein reads CASAQGHSYEQYF.

This clone was seen repeatedly, ten times or more. The read terminates 3 residues ahead of where the CDR3 ends, so the germline J gene completes it. The V call is TRBV5-1, the J call TRBJ1-2; maybe TRBD1 (5 bases). Trimming removed 4 bases at V and 2 bases at J, with 15 bases between. Germline V gives CDR1 SGHRS, CDR2 YFSETQ. The CDR3 extends over 15 amino acids. The part of the CDR3 DNA that was read is TGCGCCAGCAGCCCTCTCGGGGGTGAGAACTATGGC. Amino acid sequence: CASSPLGGENYG. The complete CDR3 reads CASSPLGGENYGYTF. Full variable domain (outside the CDR3, taken from reference TRBV5-1 and TRBJ1-2): KAGVTQTPRYLIKTRGQQVTLSCSPISGHRSVSWYQQTPGQGLQFLFEYFSETQRNKGNFPGRFSGRQFSNSRSEMNVSTLELGDSALYLCASSPLGGENYGYTFGSGTRLTVV.

This clone was counted ten times or more. The read falls 3 residues short of the CDR3 end, and the missing part is taken from the germline J gene. The chain couples TRBV29-1 to TRBJ2-1, with 9 bases fitting TRBD2. Trimming at V came to 8 bases and at J to 6 bases, leaving 14 bases not matched to a gene. There are 15 residues in the CDR3. Germline CDR1 and CDR2: SQVTM and ANQGSEA. The sequenced part of the CDR3 DNA is TGCAGCACCGCCCCGGGACTAGCACCCGCCAATGAG. This encodes CSTAPGLAPANE. The whole CDR3 is CSTAPGLAPANEQFF.

This clone was found many times. The read is 3 residues too short to cover the CDR3 end, so that end is filled in from the germline J gene. The V gene is TRBV28, the J gene TRBJ2-3; TRBD2 agrees at 13 bases. Per the germline V gene, CDR1 is MDHEN and CDR2 is SYDVKM. The V and J ends lost 4 bases and 6 bases, in that order; junction bases with no gene match: 10. The CDR3 spans 17 residues. The CDR3 region is CASSSTTSGRLGDTQYF. Incomplete CDR3 DNA: TGTGCCAGCAGTTCCACGACTAGCGGGAGGTTAGGGGATACG.

This clone was seen repeatedly, ten times or more. The read finishes 3 residues shy of the CDR3 end, and the germline J gene is used to complete it. J is TRBJ1-3 and V is TRBV29-1, with D uncertain. V was pared by 3 bases and J by 2 bases, with 8 bases between. This CDR3 has 13 residues. The germline gives CDR1 SQVTM, CDR2 ANQGSEA. The sequenced part of the CDR3 DNA is TGCAGCGTTGACGGCGGGCCTGGAAACACC. It codes for CSVDGGPGNT. The whole CDR3 protein is CSVDGGPGNTIYF.

This clone has a count of ten or more. This chain's CDR3 is CASSLSSAGGNHETQYF. CDR3 DNA, as far as it was read: TGCGCCAGCAGCTTGTCTTCGGCAGGGGGGAATCATGAGACC. The chain is built from TRBV5-1 and TRBJ2-5; D may be TRBD1 (7 bases). The read ends 3 residues before the CDR3 terminus; that terminus is restored from the germline J gene. V gave up 1 base and J gave up 5 bases, with 21 bases separating them. The V gene's germline CDR1 is SGHRS and CDR2 YFSETQ. The CDR3 contains 17 residues.

Many counts were recorded for this clone. The read ends 3 residues before the CDR3 terminus; that terminus is restored from the germline J gene. This sequence joins TRBV2 and TRBJ1-2; 7 bases align to TRBD1. J gave up 4 bases and V 2 bases, and 7 bases lay outside the gene matches. This CDR3 spans 15 amino acids. Germline assignment: CDR1 SNHLY and CDR2 FYNNEI. The CDR3 here is CASSEWQGVSYGYTF. Incomplete CDR3 DNA: TGTGCCAGCAGTGAATGGCAGGGGGTAAGCTATGGC.

This clone occurred a few times. From the germline J gene comes the end of the CDR3, since the read stops 3 residues before it. J is TRBJ1-1 and V is TRBV18; 7 bases are shared with TRBD1. The J segment lost 0 bases and the V segment lost 2 bases, leaving 9 bases of the junction unmatched. Germline assignment: CDR1 KGHSH and CDR2 LQKENI. The CDR3 consists of 17 residues. Partial CDR3 DNA: TGTGCCAGCTCACCATTCGGTGAGGGGGCCCTGAACACTGAA. The encoded protein is CASSPFGEGALNTE. The whole CDR3 sequence reads CASSPFGEGALNTEAFF.

This clone was recorded many times. The read is 3 residues too short to cover the CDR3 end, so that end is filled in from the germline J gene. The chain recombines TRBV6-2 or TRBV6-3 with TRBJ1-5; tentative D call: TRBD1 (5 bases). Germline V gene sequence: CDR1 MNHEY, CDR2 SVGEGT. Trimming took off 2 bases at V and 3 bases at J, with 11 bases between the two ends. CDR3 length: 15 residues. The sequenced part of the CDR3 DNA is TGTGCCAGCAGTTACGGGACTCAATTCAATCAGCCC. Amino acid sequence: CASSYGTQFNQP. The CDR3, in full, reads CASSYGTQFNQPQHF.

This clone was recorded many times. Read coverage stops 3 residues before the CDR3 terminus; the germline J gene supplies the remainder. V is TRBV20-1 and J is TRBJ2-1, with 9 bases that match TRBD2. The CDR3 is 14 amino acids. Germline CDR1 and CDR2: DFQATT and SNEGSKA (reference sequence). Unmatched junction bases numbered 2, after V lost 1 base and J lost 4 bases. The CDR3 bases that were read are TGCAGTGCTAGAGGACTAGCGGATTACAATGAG. It specifies CSARGLADYNE. In full, the CDR3 is CSARGLADYNEQFF.